This T cell receptor beta chain was recorded in a study of blood T cells in healthy people across ages. Study information: Template switching retrieved approximately one barcoded beta molecule for each two T cells. General study findings and limits: Long-lived donors had more naive CD4+ cells and higher diversity than aged donors.

The V and J ends lost 5 bases and 2 bases, in that order; junction bases with no gene match: 16. Looked up from germline, CDR1 is SNHLY and CDR2 is FYNNEI. The CDR3 has 19 residues. For the second PCR, which ran for roughly 7 to 11 cycles, a sample-barcoded 5' primer and a J-beta primer mix were used. Every cDNA was tagged by a template-switch adaptor with 12 random nucleotides. TCRdb re-called the 5' RACE reads with MiXCR, one entry per CDR3 protein. The profile covers 800,000 to 1,000,000 distinct CDR3 sequences, with approximately 49% appearing a single time and under 15% taken by the ten largest. Note on this clonotype: Its matching antigen is unknown.

The chain carries TRBV2 and TRBJ2-5, with 11 positions matching TRBD2. This sequence originates from a man aged 25 to 40 in good health. Material: blood. The CDR3 coding sequence is TGTGCCAGCAGTAACCCGGGACTAGCGGTAGACTTCTATCAAGAGACCCAGTACTTC. Translation: CASSNPGLAVDFYQETQYF.